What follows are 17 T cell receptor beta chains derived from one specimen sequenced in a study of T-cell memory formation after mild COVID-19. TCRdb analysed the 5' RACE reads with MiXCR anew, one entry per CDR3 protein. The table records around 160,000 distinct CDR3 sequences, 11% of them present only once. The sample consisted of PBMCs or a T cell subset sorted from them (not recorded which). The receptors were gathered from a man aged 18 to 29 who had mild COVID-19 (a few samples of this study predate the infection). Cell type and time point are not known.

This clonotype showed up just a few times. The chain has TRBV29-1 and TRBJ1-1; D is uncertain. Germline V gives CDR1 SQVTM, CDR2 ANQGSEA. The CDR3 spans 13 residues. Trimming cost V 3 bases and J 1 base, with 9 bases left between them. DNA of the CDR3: TGCAGCGTTGATGAGCACAAGAACACTGAAGCTTTCTTT. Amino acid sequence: CSVDEHKNTEAFF.

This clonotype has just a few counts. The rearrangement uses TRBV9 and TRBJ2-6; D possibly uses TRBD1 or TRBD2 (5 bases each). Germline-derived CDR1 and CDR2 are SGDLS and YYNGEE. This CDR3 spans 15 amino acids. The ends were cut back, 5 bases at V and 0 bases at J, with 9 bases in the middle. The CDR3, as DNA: TGTGCCAGCAGGGGGGAAAGCTCTGGGGCCAACGTCCTGACTTTC. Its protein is CASRGESSGANVLTF.

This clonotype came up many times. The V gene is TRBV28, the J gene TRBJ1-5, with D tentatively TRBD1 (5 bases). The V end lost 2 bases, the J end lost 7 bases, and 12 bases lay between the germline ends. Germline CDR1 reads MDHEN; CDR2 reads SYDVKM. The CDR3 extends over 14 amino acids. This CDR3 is CASSLARVRQPQHF. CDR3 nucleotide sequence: TGTGCCAGCAGTTTAGCCAGGGTTCGGCAGCCCCAGCATTTT.

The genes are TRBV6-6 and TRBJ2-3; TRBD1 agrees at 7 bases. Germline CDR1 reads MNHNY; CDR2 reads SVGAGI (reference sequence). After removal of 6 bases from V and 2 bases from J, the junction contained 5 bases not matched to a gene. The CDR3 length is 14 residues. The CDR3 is CASRIDRATDTQYF. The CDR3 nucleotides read TGTGCCAGCAGAATCGACAGGGCCACAGATACGCAGTATTTT.

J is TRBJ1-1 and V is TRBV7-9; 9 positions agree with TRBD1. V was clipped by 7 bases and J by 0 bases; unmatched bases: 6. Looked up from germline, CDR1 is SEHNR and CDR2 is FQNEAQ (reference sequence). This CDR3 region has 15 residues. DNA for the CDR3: TGTGCCAGCATCTCGGACAGGGGACTGAACACTGAAGCTTTCTTT. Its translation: CASISDRGLNTEAFF.

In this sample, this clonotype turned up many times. This CDR3 reads CASSLGGTGDEKLFF. The CDR3 DNA sequence: TGCGCCAGCAGCCTAGGGGGGACAGGGGACGAAAAACTGTTTTTT. The chain couples TRBV5-1 to TRBJ1-4; 10 bases map to TRBD1. This CDR3 spans 15 amino acids. Trimming at V came to 4 bases and at J to 8 bases, leaving 8 bases not matched to a gene. Germline V gives CDR1 SGHRS, CDR2 YFSETQ. Combining the CDR3 with reference TRBV5-1 and TRBJ1-4 gives the whole variable domain KAGVTQTPRYLIKTRGQQVTLSCSPISGHRSVSWYQQTPGQGLQFLFEYFSETQRNKGNFPGRFSGRQFSNSRSEMNVSTLELGDSALYLCASSLGGTGDEKLFFGSGTQLSVL.

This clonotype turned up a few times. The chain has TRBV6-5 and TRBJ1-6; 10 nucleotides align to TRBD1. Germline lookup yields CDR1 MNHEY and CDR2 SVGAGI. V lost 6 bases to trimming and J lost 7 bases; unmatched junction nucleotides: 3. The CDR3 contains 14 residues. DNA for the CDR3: TGTGCCAGCAGCTTGACAGGGGGCAATTCACCCCTCCACTTT. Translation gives CASSLTGGNSPLHF.

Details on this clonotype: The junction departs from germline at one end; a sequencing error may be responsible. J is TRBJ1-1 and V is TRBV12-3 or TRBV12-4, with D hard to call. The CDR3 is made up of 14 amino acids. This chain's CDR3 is CASSIAVGSTEAFF. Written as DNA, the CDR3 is TGTGCCAGCAGTATAGCCGTAGGGTCGACTGAAGCTTTCTTT.

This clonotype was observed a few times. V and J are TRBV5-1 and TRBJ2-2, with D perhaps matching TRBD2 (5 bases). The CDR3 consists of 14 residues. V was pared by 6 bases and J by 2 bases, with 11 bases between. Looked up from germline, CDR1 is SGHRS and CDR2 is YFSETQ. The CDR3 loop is CASNEGSNTGELFF. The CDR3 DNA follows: TGCGCCAGCAATGAGGGTTCCAACACCGGGGAGCTGTTTTTT.

The CDR3 loop reads CASSPDRGRGNTIYF. The CDR3 DNA is TGTGCCAGCAGTCCGGACAGGGGGCGAGGAAACACCATATATTTT. The chain combines TRBV12-3 or TRBV12-4 with TRBJ1-3; TRBD1 agrees at 11 bases. V lost 5 bases and J lost 4; bases outside the gene matches: 4. The CDR3 covers 15 residues.

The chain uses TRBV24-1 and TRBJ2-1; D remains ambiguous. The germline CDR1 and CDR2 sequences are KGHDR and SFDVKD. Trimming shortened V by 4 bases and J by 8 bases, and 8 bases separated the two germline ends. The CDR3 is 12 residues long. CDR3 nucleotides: TGTGCCACCAGTGACCTGGACGATGAGCAGTTCTTC. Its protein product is CATSDLDDEQFF.

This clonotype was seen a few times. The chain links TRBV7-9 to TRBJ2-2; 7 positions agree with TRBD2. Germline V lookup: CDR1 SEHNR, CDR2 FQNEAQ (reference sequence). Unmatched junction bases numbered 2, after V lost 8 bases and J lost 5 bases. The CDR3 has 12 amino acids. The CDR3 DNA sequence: TGTGCCAGCCGGCGGGGGACCGGGGAGCTGTTTTTT. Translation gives CASRRGTGELFF.

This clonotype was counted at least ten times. The DNA for the CDR3 is TGCGCCAGCAGTTTACCGGGACTCCAGAACACAGATACGCAGTATTTT. This gives the protein CASSLPGLQNTDTQYF. This chain joins TRBV5-1 and TRBJ2-3, with D possibly TRBD2 on 6 matching bases. The length of the CDR3 is 16 residues. With 5 bases removed from V and 2 bases from J, the gap between germline ends came to 18 bases. Germline values: CDR1 SGHRS, CDR2 YFSETQ.

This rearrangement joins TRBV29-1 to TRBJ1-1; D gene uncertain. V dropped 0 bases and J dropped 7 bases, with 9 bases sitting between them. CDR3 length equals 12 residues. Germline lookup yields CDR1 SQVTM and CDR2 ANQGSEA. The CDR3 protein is CSVEDQGFEAFF. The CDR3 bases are TGCAGCGTTGAAGACCAAGGTTTTGAAGCTTTCTTT.

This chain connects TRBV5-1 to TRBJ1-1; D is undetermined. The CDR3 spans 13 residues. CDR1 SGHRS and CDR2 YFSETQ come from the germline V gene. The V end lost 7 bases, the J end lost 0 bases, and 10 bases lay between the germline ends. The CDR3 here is CASAYTVNTEAFF. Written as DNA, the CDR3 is TGCGCCAGCGCCTACACAGTGAACACTGAAGCTTTCTTT.

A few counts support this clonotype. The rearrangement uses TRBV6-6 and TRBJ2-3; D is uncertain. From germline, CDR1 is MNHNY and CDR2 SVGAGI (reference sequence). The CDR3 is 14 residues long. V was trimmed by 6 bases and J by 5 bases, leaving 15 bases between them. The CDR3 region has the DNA TGTGCCAGCAGACCTCGCGGCCCGTTAGATACGCAGTATTTT. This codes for CASRPRGPLDTQYF.

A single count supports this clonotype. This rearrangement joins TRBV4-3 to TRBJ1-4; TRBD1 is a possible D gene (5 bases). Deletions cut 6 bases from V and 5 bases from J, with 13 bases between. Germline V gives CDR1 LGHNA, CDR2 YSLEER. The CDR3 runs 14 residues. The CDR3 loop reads CASRRDEANEKLFF. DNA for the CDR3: TGCGCCAGCAGACGGGACGAGGCAAATGAAAAACTGTTTTTT.